This record covers a single T cell receptor beta chain. What this receptor recognizes is not known. A clone one base away is much larger, so this may be a read error. The 35 to 40 donors, aged about 6 to 95 years, were systemically healthy Caucasian individuals from Russia. Around 10 milliliters of peripheral blood were drawn from each donor into EDTA-treated Vacutainer tubes. PBMCs were isolated by Ficoll-Paque density-gradient centrifugation, with at least 7 million obtained per sample. Trizol reagent was used to extract total RNA from PBMCs, with at least 6 micrograms per sample. For every donor, an aliquot of PBMCs went through flow cytometry to measure the percentages of naive CD45RAhigh/CD27high T cells. The method behind the library was 5' RACE. The data were produced on an Illumina HiSeq 2500. The second PCR ran for about 7 to 11 cycles and used a J-beta primer mix along with a sample-barcoded 5' primer. Each TCR beta cDNA molecule received a unique molecular identifier from a template-switch 5' adaptor carrying 12 random nucleotides. Each sample yielded at least 2.5 million CDR3-containing paired-end reads. First-strand cDNA synthesis was performed from all RNA using the Mint cDNA synthesis kit, with priming by a TRBC-specific oligonucleotide. All cDNA was treated with uracil-DNA glycosylase and then went through a first 18-cycle PCR with the universal primers M1SS and BC2_uni_R. The paper's processing steps were these. Normalization of each sample was performed by random selection of 1 million high-quality reads, each carrying a distinct molecular identifier. Instead of being binned into consensus sequences, reads with shared molecular identifiers were discarded. MiTCR, with a Q25 quality threshold and the strictest error-elimination algorithm, was used for CDR3 identification, clonotype clustering and error correction. A nonparametric unseen species model with Euler transformation was used to estimate lower-bound total TCR beta diversity. TCRdb reprocessed the public reads (quality trimming at Q25 with fastp, clone calling with MiXCR) and kept in-frame beta chains. Entries that share a CDR3 protein sequence are merged under the most common genes and DNA. These V and J calls originate from TCRdb's pipeline instead of the authors' own analysis. Here the sample has roughly 700,000 distinct CDR3 sequences; about 32% occur a single time. Over 15% of the sample comes from the top ten.

The CDR3 covers 16 residues, taking in both the cysteine and the phenylalanine. Only the CDR3 part of the read is kept: 48 bases, read in frame from the first base. CDR1 MNHEY and CDR2 SVGAGI are derived from the germline V gene. This sample was taken from a study of blood T cells in healthy people across ages (dated by TCRdb to between 2014 and 2016). For context, the study as a whole: In model experiments, template switching captured roughly one uniquely barcoded TCR beta cDNA molecule for every two T cells. Using deep sequencing normalized with unique cDNA molecular identifiers, the study measured how TCR beta repertoire diversity changes with age. To avoid experimental bias, donors of different ages were randomly spread across the sequencing lanes. For two donors (one aged 18 to 30 and one aged 80 or older), the study analyzed two additional independent replicas of 1 million unique cDNA reads from the same blood draw. The donors were divided into four age groups: young (average around 17 years), middle-aged (approximately 42), aged (about 62) and long-lived (nearly 85). Summary of the overall study and its limitations: As age increased, observed TCR beta diversity per million T cells dropped in a roughly linear way, and a significant reduction was already evident by age about 36. The percentage of naive T cells measured by flow cytometry correlated strongly with observed TCR beta diversity. Conclusive comparison of naive and antigen-experienced compartments was prevented by the profiling of bulk unsorted PBMCs. Because the CMV infection status of the donors was unknown, age-related changes in expanded clonotypes may potentially have been confounded. Compared with the aged group, the long-lived group had more naive CD4+ T cells, fewer expanded clones and increased TCR diversity, suggesting age selection. Estimates of total diversity based on one million sequenced T cells were regarded as lower bounds and as underestimates.

The sequence links TRBV6-5 to TRBJ2-1; TRBD2 agrees with 7 junctional bases. The sequencing input was blood. The receptor's source is a woman aged 80 or older in good health. Donor details come from another sample of the same person, matched by shared clones. For the CDR3, the sequence is CASRSQRGLPYNEQLF. The DNA reads as follows: TGTGCCAGCAGATCACAGCGGGGACTACCTTACAATGAGCAGCTCTTC.